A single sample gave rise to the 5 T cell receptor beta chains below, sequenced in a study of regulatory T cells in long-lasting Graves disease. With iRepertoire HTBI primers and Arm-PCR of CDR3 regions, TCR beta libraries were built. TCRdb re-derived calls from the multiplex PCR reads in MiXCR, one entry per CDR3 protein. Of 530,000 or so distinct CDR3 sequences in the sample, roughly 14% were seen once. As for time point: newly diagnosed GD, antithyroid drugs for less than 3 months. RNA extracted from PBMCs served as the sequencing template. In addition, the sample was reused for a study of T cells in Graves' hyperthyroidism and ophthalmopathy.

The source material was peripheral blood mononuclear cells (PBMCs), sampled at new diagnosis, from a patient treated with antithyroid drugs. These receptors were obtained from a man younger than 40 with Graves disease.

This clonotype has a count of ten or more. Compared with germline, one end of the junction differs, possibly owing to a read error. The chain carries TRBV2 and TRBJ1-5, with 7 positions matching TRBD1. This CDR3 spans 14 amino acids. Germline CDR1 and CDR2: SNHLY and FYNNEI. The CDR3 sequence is CASREDRGNQPQHF. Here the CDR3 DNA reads TGTGCCAGCAGAGAAGACAGGGGCAATCAGCCCCAGCATTTT.

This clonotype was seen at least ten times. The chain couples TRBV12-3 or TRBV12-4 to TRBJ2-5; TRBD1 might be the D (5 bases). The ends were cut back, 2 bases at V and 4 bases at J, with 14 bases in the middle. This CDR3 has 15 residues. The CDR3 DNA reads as TGTGCCAGCAGTTTACAGGGAAAGGTGATAGAGACCCAGTACTTC. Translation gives CASSLQGKVIETQYF.

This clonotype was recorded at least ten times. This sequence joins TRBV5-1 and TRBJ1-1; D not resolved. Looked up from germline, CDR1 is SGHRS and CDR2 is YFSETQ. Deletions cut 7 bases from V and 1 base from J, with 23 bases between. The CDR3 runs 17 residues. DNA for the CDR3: TGCGCCAGCGCGGTACGGGGAAAGGTTGACGGGAACACTGAAGCTTTCTTT. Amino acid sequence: CASAVRGKVDGNTEAFF.

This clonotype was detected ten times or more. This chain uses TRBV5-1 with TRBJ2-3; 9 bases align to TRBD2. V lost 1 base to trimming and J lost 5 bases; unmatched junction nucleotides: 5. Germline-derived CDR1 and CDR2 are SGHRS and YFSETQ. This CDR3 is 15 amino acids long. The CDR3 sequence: CASSLIRREGDTQYF. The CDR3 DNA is TGCGCCAGCAGCTTGATACGGCGGGAGGGAGATACGCAGTATTTT. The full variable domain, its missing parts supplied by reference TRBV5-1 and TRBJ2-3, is KAGVTQTPRYLIKTRGQQVTLSCSPISGHRSVSWYQQTPGQGLQFLFEYFSETQRNKGNFPGRFSGRQFSNSRSEMNVSTLELGDSALYLCASSLIRREGDTQYFGPGTRLTVL.

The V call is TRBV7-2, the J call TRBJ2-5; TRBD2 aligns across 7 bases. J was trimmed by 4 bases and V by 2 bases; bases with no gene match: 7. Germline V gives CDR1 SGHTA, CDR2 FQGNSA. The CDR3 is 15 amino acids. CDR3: CASSLSLSGPETQYF. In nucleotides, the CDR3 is TGTGCCAGCAGCTTATCCCTTAGCGGGCCAGAGACCCAGTACTTC.